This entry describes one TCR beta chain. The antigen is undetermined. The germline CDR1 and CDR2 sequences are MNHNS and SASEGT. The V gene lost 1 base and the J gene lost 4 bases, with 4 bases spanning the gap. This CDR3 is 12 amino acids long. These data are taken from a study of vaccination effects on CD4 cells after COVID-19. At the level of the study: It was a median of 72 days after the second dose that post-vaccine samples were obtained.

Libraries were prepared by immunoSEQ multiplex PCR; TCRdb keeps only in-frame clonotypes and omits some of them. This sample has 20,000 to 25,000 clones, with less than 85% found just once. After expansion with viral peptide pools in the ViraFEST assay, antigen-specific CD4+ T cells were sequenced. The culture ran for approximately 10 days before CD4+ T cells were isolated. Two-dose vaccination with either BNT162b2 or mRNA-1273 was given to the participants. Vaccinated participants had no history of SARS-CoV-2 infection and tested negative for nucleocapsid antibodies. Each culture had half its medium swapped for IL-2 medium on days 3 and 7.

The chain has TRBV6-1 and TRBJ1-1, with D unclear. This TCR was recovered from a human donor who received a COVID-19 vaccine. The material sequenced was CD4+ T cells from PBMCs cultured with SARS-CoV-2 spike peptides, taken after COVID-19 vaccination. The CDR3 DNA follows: TGTGCCAGCAGTGAAGGGGGCACTGAAGCTTTCTTT. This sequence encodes CASSEGGTEAFF.